This is a list of T cell receptor beta chains from one sample in a study of brain T cells in children with intractable seizures. Produced via immunoSEQ multiplex PCR; TCRdb's table is partial and in-frame only. The sample has approximately 60,000 clones, roughly 95% seen once. The specimen comprised peripheral blood, sampled at surgery. The receptors were gathered from a boy under two years old with focal cortical dysplasia and intractable seizures. Both conserved end residues are part of each CDR3. The D gene is left open where the match is weak. Size tells how often a clone was seen (once, few, many) or the class of an expanded clone, and some rows leave it out.

j_call v_call clone_size d_call cdr3_nt cdr3_aa
TRBJ2-1 TRBV19 NA NA TGTGCCAGTAGGTGGGGCCCCTACAATGAGCAGTTCTTC CASRWGPYNEQFF
TRBJ2-7 TRBV6-2/TRBV6-3 NA TRBD1 TGTGCCAGCAGTTACTCGCTTTTCGTCGGGGACAGGTCTGGGTACGAGCAGTACTTC CASSYSLFVGDRSGYEQYF
TRBJ1-2 TRBV13 NA NA TGTGCCAGCAGCTTATTGGGGATTAGATCAGGCTACACCTTC CASSLLGIRSGYTF
TRBJ1-3 TRBV11-2 NA NA TGTGCCAGCAGCTCCCACATAGACCGTGCCTCTGGAAACACCATATATTTT CASSSHIDRASGNTIYF
TRBJ2-7 TRBV7-2 NA TRBD2 TGTGCCAGCAGCTTTTTGACGGGAGGTCGGGAGCAGTACTTC CASSFLTGGREQYF
TRBJ2-3 TRBV19 NA TRBD1 TGTGCCAGTAGGACAGGGGGCACAGATACGCAGTATTTT CASRTGGTDTQYF
TRBJ1-6 TRBV5-1 NA NA TGCGCCAGCAGCTTTTTCAATTCACCCCTCCACTTT CASSFFNSPLHF
TRBJ1-6 TRBV6-1 NA NA TGTGCCAGCAGTGAACCAGGGGTCCCTGCCACTAATTCACCCCTCCACTTT CASSEPGVPATNSPLHF
TRBJ1-5 TRBV4-3 NA NA TGCGCCAGCAGCCAAAGGACAGACAATCAGCCCCAGCATTTT CASSQRTDNQPQHF
TRBJ2-3 TRBV7-3 NA TRBD2 TGTGCCAGCAGCCCGAGGGGAGCGGGATTAACAGATACGCAGTATTTT CASSPRGAGLTDTQYF
TRBJ1-4 TRBV28 NA TRBD1 TGTGCCAGCAGTCCGACAGGGGTTGTTGAAAAACTGTTTTTT CASSPTGVVEKLFF
TRBJ2-1 TRBV6-6 NA TRBD2 TGTGCCAGCAGTCCCCGACTAGCGGAAGCCTCCTACAATGAGCAGTTCTTC CASSPRLAEASYNEQFF
TRBJ1-5 TRBV6-2/TRBV6-3 NA TRBD1 TGTGCCAGCAGTAGGGACAGGGTCCCGCCCCAGCATTTT CASSRDRVPPQHF
TRBJ2-2 TRBV6-1 NA TRBD2 TGTGCCAGCAGTGAAGCGGGCGGGGGGTTCACCGGGGAGCTGTTTTTT CASSEAGGGFTGELFF
TRBJ2-3 TRBV12-5 NA NA TGTGCTAGTGGTCCACCCCAGTTCTCCCTCACAGATACGCAGTATTTT CASGPPQFSLTDTQYF
TRBJ1-4 TRBV6-1 NA TRBD1 TGTGCCAGCAGTGACGTTCTTTGGACAGGGAGTGAAAAACTGTTTTTT CASSDVLWTGSEKLFF
TRBJ2-1 TRBV19 NA NA TGTGCCAGTAGAAGAAGGGGAGCCCACAATGAGCAGTTCTTC CASRRRGAHNEQFF
TRBJ1-5 TRBV28 NA TRBD1 TGTGCCAGCAGTTTAGGGCCAGGGGGGATGAATCAGCCCCAGCATTTT CASSLGPGGMNQPQHF
TRBJ1-3 TRBV5-1 few NA TGCGCCAGCAGCTTGTCCGGGATCGTCTCTGGAAACACCATATATTTT CASSLSGIVSGNTIYF
TRBJ2-2 TRBV9 NA TRBD1 TGTGCCAGCAGCGTAGGGGGACAGGGGAACACCGGGGAGCTGTTTTTT CASSVGGQGNTGELFF
TRBJ2-3 TRBV24-1 NA TRBD2 TGTGCCACCAGTGACAATCCCTACCGGGGGGGCACAGATACGCAGTATTTT CATSDNPYRGGTDTQYF
TRBJ1-2 TRBV3-1/TRBV3-2 NA TRBD1 TGTGCCAGCAGCCAAGGGCTCGGGACAGGGGAGAGAAACTATGGCTACACCTTC CASSQGLGTGERNYGYTF